These T cell receptor beta chains were read from a single sample in a study of brain T cells in children with intractable seizures. Generated by immunoSEQ multiplex PCR, the TCRdb table keeps only in-frame clones and is missing some. The table lists hundreds of thousands of clones, about 93% of them singletons. Source: peripheral blood, taken roughly 5 months after surgery. These receptors all stem from a boy under two years old with tuberous sclerosis and intractable seizures. Both conserved end residues are part of each CDR3. D genes are given only for firm matches. Size is stated for part of the rows, as once, few or many counts, or as a class when the clone is expanded.

j_call clone_size v_call d_call cdr3_nt cdr3_aa
TRBJ2-5 once TRBV7-3 . TGTGCCAGCAGCTTAGGGGCTCAAGAGACCCAGTACTTC CASSLGAQETQYF
TRBJ2-1 . TRBV27 . TGTGCCAGCAGTGGACCCCCTCGACTTGAGCAGTTCTTC CASSGPPRLEQFF
TRBJ2-7 . TRBV5-8 TRBD1 TGTGCCAGCAGCTTGGGACAGGGATCCTACGAGCAGTACTTC CASSLGQGSYEQYF
TRBJ2-7 . TRBV3-1/TRBV3-2 . TGTGCCAGCAGCCAAAATCCCTACGAGCAGTACTTC CASSQNPYEQYF
TRBJ2-3 . TRBV7-3 . TGTGCCAGCAGCTTAACGTATGGGGGCAGCACAGATACGCAGTATTTT CASSLTYGGSTDTQYF
TRBJ2-7 . TRBV7-9 TRBD1 TGTGCCAGCAGCTTTGACAGGGGATACGAGCAGTACTTC CASSFDRGYEQYF
TRBJ2-2 . TRBV7-9 TRBD2 TGTGCCAGCAGCACGGGACTAGCGGGGTATCAGTACGGGGAGCTGTTTTTT CASSTGLAGYQYGELFF
TRBJ2-7 . TRBV7-8 TRBD1 TGTGCCAGCAGCTTAGTGGGGACAGGGTCCTACGAGCAGTACTTC CASSLVGTGSYEQYF
TRBJ2-7 . TRBV2 . TGTGCCAGCAGTGAAGCGCTTCGGGATAAGCAGTACTTC CASSEALRDKQYF
TRBJ2-3 . TRBV30 . TGTGCCTGGAGTTCTAGGGTAACAGATACGCAGTATTTT CAWSSRVTDTQYF
TRBJ2-1 . TRBV28 TRBD2 TGTGCCAGCAGTTTAACTAGCGGGAGGGGTGAGCAGTTCTTC CASSLTSGRGEQFF
TRBJ2-5 . TRBV12-3/TRBV12-4 . TGTGCCAGCAGTCTAGCGAAGGAGACCCAGTACTTC CASSLAKETQYF
TRBJ2-2 . TRBV5-5 . TGTGCCAGCAGCTTGGGGCCCCTAGGTGCCGGGGAGCTGTTTTTT CASSLGPLGAGELFF
TRBJ2-7 . TRBV2 TRBD2 TGTGCCAGCAGGGTAGCGGGAGGGCCCCTCAACGAGCAGTACTTC CASRVAGGPLNEQYF
TRBJ2-4 . TRBV19 . TGTGCCAGTAGAGAAGGTGGAAACATTCAGTACTTC CASREGGNIQYF
TRBJ2-5 . TRBV5-8 TRBD2 TGTGCCAGCAGCTTGGAGGGGCTAGCGGACTGGGTGGAGACCCAGTACTTC CASSLEGLADWVETQYF
TRBJ1-2 . TRBV9 . TGTGCCAGCAGCGCCGGTGCAGTTGACTATGGCTACACCTTC CASSAGAVDYGYTF
TRBJ2-1 . TRBV4-1 . TGCGCCAGCAGCCAAGCGGGAGATGGGAATGAGCAGTTCTTC CASSQAGDGNEQFF
TRBJ2-3 . TRBV24-1 TRBD2 TGTGCCACGCGGGAGGGGAGCGAAGATACGCAGTATTTT CATREGSEDTQYF
TRBJ2-3 . TRBV11-2 . TGTGCCAGCAGCTCCCTCGGGGGGCCGCAGTATTTT CASSSLGGPQYF
TRBJ1-1 . TRBV12-3/TRBV12-4 . TGTGCCAGCAGTTTGAGGGGGAACACTGAAGCTTTCTTT CASSLRGNTEAFF
TRBJ2-3 . TRBV28 TRBD1 TGTGCCAGCAGTTCGTATGCCCAGGGGGCGGACACAGATACGCAGTATTTT CASSSYAQGADTDTQYF